This T cell receptor (beta chain) was found in a study of blood T cells in healthy people across ages. General observations from the study: The lack of PBMC sorting stopped any conclusive naive versus antigen-experienced comparison. The long-lived group displayed more naive CD4+ cells, plus higher diversity, than the aged donors did.

The second PCR ran roughly 6 to 11 cycles with a sample-barcoded 5' primer and J-beta primers. A 12-random-nucleotide template-switch adaptor tagged each cDNA molecule. TCRdb itself ran the 5' RACE reads through MiXCR, one entry per CDR3 protein. Of 2 million or so distinct CDR3 sequences listed, around 48% are singletons. V dropped 1 base and J dropped 8 bases, with 17 bases sitting between them. Germline-derived CDR1 and CDR2 are SGHVS and FNYEAQ. The CDR3 extends over 16 amino acids. Remarks on this clonotype: No antigen is known for it.

This clonotype was obtained from a woman between 35 and 50 years old in good health. V usage is TRBV7-6 and J usage is TRBJ1-4; tentatively, D is TRBD1 (5 bases). Sequencing was done on a sample of blood. The CDR3: CASSLEVGLVPEKLFF. Written as DNA, the CDR3 is TGTGCCAGCAGCTTAGAGGTGGGACTAGTCCCCGAAAAACTGTTTTTT.